This TCR beta chain was recovered during a study of HIV-infected patients and healthy controls (dated by TCRdb to about 2014). Looking at the study overall: CD4 counts were modestly but significantly increased in about 85% of the 16 patients after three months of therapy, but they remained below normal ranges. CD8 counts did not change consistently during early therapy, while the CD4:CD8 ratio increased slightly. Relative to controls, total CDR3 counts per chain did not differ significantly, and patients lacked overall T-cell lymphocytopenia. The study tested whether deep TCR repertoire sequencing of HIV patients' small blood samples could capture immune perturbation and reconstitution. After a further year of therapy, viral load was undetectable in all patients, having already become undetectable in about 75% of the 16 patients by the second bleed. Beyond this particular receptor, the publication reports: In size-matched repertoire data, the apparent post-therapy recovery of the Gini index in HIV-infected patients was not replicated. The study cohorts differed slightly in age and sex profile, but those differences did not account for the observed differences in diversity. In the samples, alpha-beta chain pairing was left undetermined. Roughly threefold more distinct CDR3s and higher Shannon diversity were observed in healthy control repertoires than in untreated HIV+ repertoires. HIV-infected repertoires had significantly higher mean Gini indices than controls, possibly reflecting oligoclonality. A major limit on how widely the findings apply, in the view of the authors, was that only sixteen HIV-infected individuals were processed. MAIT cell alpha-chain CDR3s were present at high frequency in healthy controls but severely depleted in HIV+ repertoires. During therapy, HIV-associated CDR3s significantly decreased in frequency, while CMV-associated CDR3s did not change significantly, though most became more frequent. Both the Jaccard index and the count of highly shared sequences showed that healthy controls shared more CDR3s between individuals than HIV+ patients did. The dynamics of distinct T-cell subpopulations could not be separated, and sequencing depth was restricted, because whole blood was used. Significantly different mean usage between HIV-infected patients and controls was observed for eight alpha and eight beta V genes. Unequal numbers of distinct sequences between patients and controls complicated comparisons, and size-matching overweighted rare events from HIV-infected data. The study did not determine donor HLA types.

Concerning this clonotype: Its antigen is unknown. Qualities for individual bases were not recorded, and no much larger clone is one base off.

CDR1 LNHDA and CDR2 SQIVND are derived from the germline V gene (reference sequence). V and J are trimmed by 2 bases and 2 bases, and the gene matches miss 10 bases of the junction. There are 17 amino acids in the CDR3, from cysteine to phenylalanine inclusive. The DNA shown is the 51-base CDR3, in frame from base 1. Whole blood was used without cell fractionation, so all unsorted peripheral T cells were reflected in the repertoire. For RNA extraction, about 2.3 ml of peripheral blood was collected into Tempus tubes. The study enrolled HIV-infected adults who had not yet received antiretroviral therapy and were about to begin treatment, and it processed the first sixteen eligible patients. Patients with febrile or AIDS-related illness, tumors, hepatitis B or C coinfection, immunomodulatory therapy, recent vaccination or treatment interruptions were excluded from enrollment. The TURBO-DNase kit was used to remove leftover genomic DNA, and GLOBINclear was used to deplete globin mRNA. Pretreatment blood was drawn from HIV-infected patients immediately prior to the initiation of antiretroviral therapy.

Reverse transcription of approximately 460 ng RNA was performed with SuperScript III using primers directed against the alpha and beta constant regions. Alpha and beta chain libraries were generated separately via chain-specific third strand synthesis with multiplexing indices. The protocol used a single primer pair to amplify all rearrangements within a chain, which avoided primer bias, and attached molecular barcodes to each cDNA molecule. T4 RNA Ligase 1 joined purified cDNA to a 5' RACE adapter that carried a random hexamer and the SP2 sequencing primer site. The authors primed second strand synthesis from the SP2 site with Phusion polymerase and used slow temperature ramps to favor optimal annealing. Each molecule's 12-nucleotide barcode consisted of two random hexamer sequences, both added before amplification and joined together. A short first PCR added P5 and P7 adapter elements plus a second index, followed by an approximately 24-cycle amplification PCR with P5s and P7 primers. In total the libraries went through about 25 PCR cycles, after which the libraries were quantified on a Qubit, sized on a Bioanalyzer, and diluted to around 3.9 nM. Sequencing of the normalized libraries was done on an Illumina MiSeq using 2 x 250 paired-end kits. MinElute columns were the means by which the reverse transcription reactions were cleaned up, and the reactions were eluted into 10 ul Tris-Cl. Adapter ligations were incubated for 23 hours at 16 degrees C and subsequently purified with AMPure XP beads at a 1:1 ratio. In the authors' own workflow: A modified Decombinator processed the demultiplexed FASTQ files and output V, J, insert and barcode information. Sequences that shared a barcode but differed from the dominant sequence were discarded as errors, and original cDNA molecules were estimated by counting barcodes clustered at Levenshtein distance 3. The R packages ineq, vegan, igraph and RCytoscape were used for downstream analyses, with IMGT nomenclature and CDR3 definitions applied. To avoid skew from clonal expansion, each TCR was counted once, and V gene usage was computed over distinct sequences. Unique CDR3 amino acid sequences within a donor were connected in similarity networks whenever two sequences differed by a single Levenshtein edit. Published HIV-specific CDR3s (around 85 alpha, 600 to 900 beta) and CMV-specific CDR3s (roughly 13 alpha, about 250 beta) were assembled and queried against the repertoires. Lower sequence numbers were not the cause of the decreased diversity in patients, as random subsampling to size-matched repertoires showed. Using fastp trimming at Q25 and MiXCR clonotype assembly, TCRdb reanalyzed the public sequencing data and kept in-frame beta chains. Every distinct CDR3 protein forms one entry, paired with its most common genes and DNA. These V and J calls derive from TCRdb rather than the authors' analysis. The sample table shows some 9,600 distinct CDR3 sequences, and about 7% are seen once. About 34% of the sample rests with the top ten.

The material was blood, obtained before antiretroviral therapy. This TCR was recovered from an adult with HIV infection. The sequence is built from TRBV19 and TRBJ2-3; 7 middle bases align to TRBD2. The DNA reads TGTGCCAGTAGTATATATTTCAGGGAGGGCGCCACAGATACGCAGTATTTT. Its translation is CASSIYFREGATDTQYF.